One and the same sample provided the 30 T cell receptor beta chains below, sequenced in a study of blood T cell repertoires in COVID-19. Libraries were prepared by immunoSEQ multiplex PCR; TCRdb keeps only in-frame clonotypes and omits some of them. In the table there are approximately 68,000 clones, about nine tenths of which are singletons. Sequencing input: peripheral blood. These receptors all stem from a man between 65 and 85 years old with active or convalescent COVID-19.

The chain links TRBV9 to TRBJ1-4; 7 positions match TRBD1. Germline V lookup: CDR1 SGDLS, CDR2 YYNGEE. The CDR3 has 14 residues. The V gene end was trimmed by 0 bases and the J gene end by 7 bases; junction bases not matched to a gene: 3. Written as DNA, the CDR3 is TGTGCCAGCAGCGTAGGTCAGGGGGGTGAAAAACTGTTTTTT. Amino acid sequence: CASSVGQGGEKLFF. The full variable domain, rest sourced from reference TRBV9 and TRBJ1-4, is DSGVTQTPKHLITATGQRVTLRCSPRSGDLSVYWYQQSLDQGLQFLIQYYNGEERAKGNILERFSAQQFPDLHSELNLSSLELGDSALYFCASSVGQGGEKLFFGSGTQLSVL.

The chain employs TRBV30 and TRBJ1-5; D not resolved. The germline CDR1 and CDR2 sequences are GTSNPN and SVGIG (reference sequence). The CDR3 loop spans 13 amino acids. Trimming stripped 0 bases from V and 3 bases from J, with 6 bases between. CDR3 coding DNA: TGTGCCTGGAGTGTATTGTACAATCAGCCCCAGCATTTT. Encoded protein: CAWSVLYNQPQHF.

In this sample, this clone turned up once. This chain links TRBV10-3 with TRBJ2-2, with D maybe TRBD1 (6 bases). V lost 10 bases and J 7 bases, leaving 22 bases between the germline ends. CDR1 ENHRY and CDR2 SYGVKD come from the germline V gene. The CDR3 totals 15 residues. CDR3 DNA: TGTGCCACCACGGCCCAACAGGGTATCAGCGGGGAGCTGTTTTTT. It is translated as CATTAQQGISGELFF.

The chain links TRBV5-1 to TRBJ1-2, with 8 bases lining up with TRBD1. V lost 4 bases, J lost 7 bases, and 12 bases stayed unmatched. Germline lookup yields CDR1 SGHRS and CDR2 YFSETQ. This CDR3 is 15 amino acids long. The CDR3: CASSQRSDRASGYTF. The CDR3, as DNA: TGCGCCAGCAGCCAAAGATCGGACAGGGCCAGTGGCTACACCTTC. Using reference TRBV5-1 and TRBJ1-2 for the parts outside the CDR3, the full variable domain is KAGVTQTPRYLIKTRGQQVTLSCSPISGHRSVSWYQQTPGQGLQFLFEYFSETQRNKGNFPGRFSGRQFSNSRSEMNVSTLELGDSALYLCASSQRSDRASGYTFGSGTRLTVV.

With respect to this clone: A read error may produce the germline difference seen at one junction end. This chain uses TRBV7-7 with TRBJ2-2, with 9 positions matching TRBD2. Germline lookup yields CDR1 SSHAT and CDR2 FNYEAQ (reference sequence). This CDR3 is built from 15 residues. The CDR3 loop is CASSLRAGGAGELFF. The CDR3 nucleotides are TGTGCTAGCAGCTTGCGAGCGGGAGGTGCCGGGGAGCTGTTTTTT.

The chain is built from TRBV21-1 and TRBJ1-5; TRBD1 was called by the table and not checked on the DNA. TRBV21-1 is deemed a pseudogene. There are 17 residues in the CDR3. The CDR3 DNA reads as TGTGCCAGCAGCAAACCGACCTCGGGACAGGCCAATCAGCCCCAGCATTTT. Its protein is CASSKPTSGQANQPQHF.

This CDR3 is CASRGQGAWTGGETQYF. CDR3 nucleotides: TGTGCCAGTCGAGGACAGGGGGCTTGGACCGGGGGAGAGACCCAGTACTTC. The chain joins TRBV19 to TRBJ2-5; 11 positions match TRBD1. This CDR3 spans 17 amino acids. Germline CDR1 is LNHDA and CDR2 is SQIVND (reference sequence). V dropped 8 bases and J dropped 4; count of bases not matched to a gene: 15.

This rearrangement joins TRBV28 to TRBJ2-7; D may be TRBD1 (5 bases). V was trimmed by 3 bases and J by 2 bases, leaving 11 bases between them. CDR3 length: 14 amino acids. CDR1 MDHEN and CDR2 SYDVKM come from the germline V gene. This CDR3 is CASSLPGRAYEQYF. The CDR3 DNA is TGTGCCAGCAGTTTGCCAGGGCGTGCCTACGAGCAGTACTTC.

The chain recombines TRBV5-1 with TRBJ1-1, with D uncertain. The V end lost 4 bases, the J end lost 7 bases, and 8 bases lay between the germline ends. Looked up from germline, CDR1 is SGHRS and CDR2 is YFSETQ. The CDR3 loop spans 11 amino acids. The CDR3 nucleotides are TGCGCCAGCAGCGCACAAGATGAAGCTTTCTTT. Translating gives CASSAQDEAFF.

Comments on this clone: An end of the junction does not agree with germline; a read error may underlie this. The J gene is TRBJ1-4, the V gene TRBV6-1; D ambiguous. From germline, CDR1 is MNHNS and CDR2 SASEGT. This CDR3 comprises 15 residues. The CDR3 loop is CASSEIGGTIEKLFF. DNA for the CDR3: TGTGCCAGCAGTGAAATTGGCGGAACTATTGAAAAACTGTTTTTT.

V gene TRBV5-1 combines with J gene TRBJ1-1; the D gene is possibly TRBD1 (5 bases). V was trimmed by 0 bases and J by 4 bases, leaving 10 bases between them. The V gene's germline CDR1 is SGHRS and CDR2 YFSETQ. There are 14 residues in the CDR3. CDR3 protein: CASSLVAGPTEAFF. In DNA, the CDR3 is TGCGCCAGCAGCTTGGTGGCAGGGCCCACTGAAGCTTTCTTT.

The gene calls are TRBV28 and TRBJ1-1, with D uncertain. This CDR3 has 12 residues. The V and J ends lost 6 bases and 5 bases respectively, with 10 bases between them. Germline-derived CDR1 and CDR2 are MDHEN and SYDVKM. The CDR3 loop reads CASRREFTEAFF. The CDR3 nucleotides read TGTGCCAGCAGGAGGGAGTTTACTGAAGCTTTCTTT.

The J gene is TRBJ2-4, the V gene TRBV19, with a tentative D call TRBD2 (5 bases). Trimming left V 3 bases short and J 3 bases short, with 12 bases between. Germline CDR1 LNHDA, CDR2 SQIVND (reference sequence). The length of the CDR3 is 15 residues. CDR3 loop: CASSIEGYGKNIQYF. The CDR3 bases are TGTGCCAGTAGTATCGAGGGTTACGGCAAAAACATTCAGTACTTC.

This chain joins TRBV6-2 or TRBV6-3 and TRBJ2-5, with TRBD2 matching over 9 bases. The CDR3 runs to 16 residues. The ends lost 2 bases at V and 0 bases at J; junction bases unmatched: 4. CDR1 is MNHEY, CDR2 SVGEGT, per germline. The CDR3 spells CASSYPSGTNQETQYF. The CDR3 DNA sequence: TGTGCCAGCAGTTACCCTAGCGGGACGAACCAAGAGACCCAGTACTTC.

The chain carries TRBV9 and TRBJ1-1; D may be TRBD1 (6 bases). V was cut by 3 bases and J by 3 bases, with 18 bases left in between. The CDR3 is 16 amino acids. Germline values: CDR1 SGDLS, CDR2 YYNGEE. CDR3 in amino acids: CASSGGAKGGHTEAFF. In nucleotides, the CDR3 is TGTGCCAGCAGCGGAGGGGCCAAAGGGGGTCACACTGAAGCTTTCTTT.

The genes are TRBV28 and TRBJ1-4, with D uncertain. Trimming removed 2 bases from V and 8 bases from J, with 6 bases in between. Germline V gene data show CDR1 as MDHEN and CDR2 as SYDVKM. CDR3 length: 12 amino acids. This CDR3 is CASSLNSEKLFF. CDR3 DNA sequence: TGTGCCAGCAGTTTAAACTCGGAAAAACTGTTTTTT.

The chain carries TRBV6-5 and TRBJ1-2; D is unresolved. The CDR3 runs 12 residues. Looked up from germline, CDR1 is MNHEY and CDR2 is SVGAGI. V shed 8 bases and J shed 4 bases, with 11 bases lying between them. As DNA, the CDR3 is TGTGCCAGCCGGGGAAGCGGCTATGGCTACACCTTC. It specifies CASRGSGYGYTF.

This chain links TRBV15 with TRBJ1-1; no clear D gene. V shed 5 bases and J shed 5 bases, with 18 bases lying between them. The V gene's germline CDR1 is LNHNV and CDR2 YYDKDF (reference sequence). The CDR3 runs 15 residues. CDR3 DNA: TGTGCCACCAGCGACCGTGGGGAGGGTTTGACTGAAGCTTTCTTT. It encodes CATSDRGEGLTEAFF.

This clone was picked up a small number of times. V is TRBV14 and J is TRBJ2-1; TRBD2 aligns across 10 bases. After removal of 2 bases from V and 0 bases from J, the junction contained 4 bases not matched to a gene. From germline, CDR1 is SGHDN and CDR2 FVKESK. The CDR3 sequence is 17 residues long. Here the CDR3 reads CASSQTSGRVSYNEQFF. CDR3 nucleotides: TGTGCCAGCAGCCAAACCAGCGGGAGGGTCTCCTACAATGAGCAGTTCTTC.

This clone was counted at least ten times. The chain recombines TRBV7-6 with TRBJ2-3; no reliable D call. V lost 5 bases to trimming and J lost 9 bases, with 12 bases between them. CDR1 is SGHVS, CDR2 FNYEAQ, per germline. CDR3 length: 12 amino acids. The CDR3 region is CASSRVATTQYF. The CDR3 coding sequence is TGTGCCAGCAGCCGGGTCGCCACCACGCAGTATTTT.

This clone was found once. CDR3 in amino acids: CASSVRQGGSDTQYF. The CDR3 region has the DNA TGTGCCAGCAGCGTCAGACAGGGTGGTTCAGATACGCAGTATTTT. The V and J genes are TRBV9 and TRBJ2-3; 7 nucleotides align to TRBD1. Germline lookup yields CDR1 SGDLS and CDR2 YYNGEE. J lost 4 bases, V lost 2 bases, and 7 bases had no gene match. The CDR3 has 15 residues. The full variable domain, completed using reference TRBV9 and TRBJ2-3, is DSGVTQTPKHLITATGQRVTLRCSPRSGDLSVYWYQQSLDQGLQFLIQYYNGEERAKGNILERFSAQQFPDLHSELNLSSLELGDSALYFCASSVRQGGSDTQYFGPGTRLTVL.

This chain connects TRBV15 to TRBJ2-1, with 13 positions matching TRBD2. The CDR3 has 13 amino acids. Germline-derived CDR1 and CDR2 are LNHNV and YYDKDF (reference sequence). Losses at the gene ends were 11 bases for V and 9 bases for J; bases not matched to a gene: 7. The CDR3, as DNA: TGTGCCGCGCGACTAGCGGGAGGAGTTGAGCAGTTCTTC. This translates into CAARLAGGVEQFF. The variable domain in full, with the rest retrieved from reference TRBV15 and TRBJ2-1, is DAMVIQNPRYQVTQFGKPVTLSCSQTLNHNVMYWYQQKSSQAPKLLFHYYDKDFNNEADTPDNFQSRRPNTSFCFLDIRSPGLGDTAMYLCAARLAGGVEQFFGPGTRLTVL.

The chain uses TRBV28 and TRBJ2-1, with 12 bases identical to TRBD2. Germline-derived CDR1 and CDR2 are MDHEN and SYDVKM. V lost 4 bases to trimming and J lost 9 bases; unmatched junction nucleotides: 7. This CDR3 comprises 15 residues. The CDR3 nucleotides are TGTGCCAGCAGTTCACGGACTAGCGGGATAGGTGAGCAGTTCTTC. Amino acid sequence: CASSSRTSGIGEQFF.

This chain links TRBV15 with TRBJ1-6; 7 bases fit TRBD1. Trimming removed 5 bases from V and 3 bases from J; junction bases left unmatched: 4. Germline values: CDR1 LNHNV, CDR2 YYDKDF (reference sequence). The CDR3 has 15 amino acids. The CDR3 bases are TGTGCCACCAGCGGGGGGACAGACTATAATTCACCCCTCCACTTT. Its translation: CATSGGTDYNSPLHF. Using reference TRBV15 and TRBJ1-6 for the parts outside the CDR3, the full variable domain is DAMVIQNPRYQVTQFGKPVTLSCSQTLNHNVMYWYQQKSSQAPKLLFHYYDKDFNNEADTPDNFQSRRPNTSFCFLDIRSPGLGDTAMYLCATSGGTDYNSPLHFGNGTRLTVT.

The chain has TRBV29-1 and TRBJ2-3, with TRBD2 matching over 13 bases. Germline assignment: CDR1 SQVTM and CDR2 ANQGSEA. Trimming cost V 5 bases and J 7 bases; bases outside gene matches: 6. The length of the CDR3 is 14 residues. CDR3 sequence (DNA): TGCAGCGTTACACTAGCGGGAGGGCCAAATACGCAGTATTTT. Its protein is CSVTLAGGPNTQYF.

The chain carries TRBV15 and TRBJ1-6, with a possible D match to TRBD1 (5 bases). Trimming stripped 1 base from V and 9 bases from J, with 13 bases between. Germline CDR1 LNHNV, CDR2 YYDKDF (reference sequence). The CDR3 runs to 15 residues. The CDR3 DNA follows: TGTGCCACCAGCAGAGTATCGGGGGATGGTTCACCCCTCCACTTT. Its translation: CATSRVSGDGSPLHF.

This chain connects TRBV29-1 to TRBJ1-1; 7 bases are shared with TRBD1. The V segment lost 6 bases and the J segment 2 bases; nucleotides outside the gene matches: 6. Germline loops: CDR1 SQVTM, CDR2 ANQGSEA. The length of the CDR3 is 13 residues. The CDR3 reads CSVLTGYNTEAFF. CDR3 in DNA: TGCAGCGTCTTGACAGGGTATAACACTGAAGCTTTCTTT.

Comments on this clone: One junction end disagrees with the germline gene, perhaps due to a read error. J is TRBJ2-7 and V is TRBV18, with 7 nucleotides matching TRBD1. CDR3 length: 15 residues. Germline-derived CDR1 and CDR2 are KGHSH and LQKENI. The CDR3 protein is CASSPRDSISYEQYF. CDR3 coding DNA: TGTGCCAGCTCGCCACGGGACAGTATCTCCTACGAGCAGTACTTC.

The CDR3 sequence is CASSSSSDSGTGELFF. For the CDR3, the DNA is TGTGCCAGCAGTTCCTCTAGCGATTCGGGCACCGGGGAGCTGTTTTTT. The chain has TRBV27 and TRBJ2-2; a possible D gene is TRBD2 (6 bases). The CDR3 consists of 16 residues. With 4 bases removed from V and 4 bases from J, the gap between germline ends came to 16 bases. The germline CDR1 and CDR2 sequences are MNHEY and SMNVEV (reference sequence).

The rearrangement joins TRBV11-2 to TRBJ2-7; 9 bases fit TRBD1. Germline CDR1 is SGHAT and CDR2 is FQNNGV. V shed 0 bases and J 1 base; nucleotides not matched to a gene: 7. The CDR3 totals 17 residues. The CDR3 spells CASSLDSGQGISYEQYF. The CDR3 DNA follows: TGTGCCAGCAGCTTAGATTCCGGACAGGGGATATCCTACGAGCAGTACTTC.